In its sample, the clone carrying this T cell receptor beta chain was seen once. Antigen unknown. The data originate from a study of cytomegalovirus exposure and HLA in healthy donors. Notes on the study in general: Highest at DRB1 and lowest at HLA-C, TCR association rates differed among HLA loci in a later analysis.

Primers for the PCR totalled 60 Vbeta and 13 Jbeta. Sequenced by immunoSEQ multiplex PCR; TCRdb stores in-frame clones only, minus some. Among about 55,000 clones listed, 82% were seen once. Germline lookup yields CDR1 ENHRY and CDR2 SYGVKD. The V segment lost 2 bases and the J segment 1 base; nucleotides outside the gene matches: 6. CDR3 length: 16 amino acids. Despite likely unrecorded immune exposures, the donors were nominally healthy at the time of sampling. The sequenced sample was PBMCs. The rearrangement joins TRBV10-3 to TRBJ2-3; 7 bases match TRBD1. The origin of this receptor is a young man in good health and CMV-seronegative. For the CDR3, the DNA is TGTGCCATCAGTGAGAAAGGGGGCCTTGGCACAGATACGCAGTATTTT. This codes for CAISEKGGLGTDTQYF.